The entry that follows covers one T cell receptor beta chain sequence. The CDR3 covers 15 residues. Germline assignment: CDR1 GTSNPN and CDR2 SVGIG (reference sequence). Trimming took 2 bases from V and 4 from J; bases not matched to a gene: 9. Measured with immunoSEQ multiplex PCR; TCRdb has only the in-frame clones, and not every one. This table has under 850,000 clones, 80% to 95% appearing once. The sample comes from a study of shared clonotypes between healthy human individuals. Terminally differentiated effector memory CD45RA+ cells were left out of the naive CD8 fraction, which was CD45RO-negative and positively selected for CCR7.

The V gene is TRBV30, the J gene TRBJ2-3; TRBD2 agrees at 7 bases. This receptor was taken from a man aged 25-45 years in good health. Sequencing used naive CD8+ T cells sorted from blood. The CDR3 loop is CAWSPPAGDSDTQYF. DNA for the CDR3: TGTGCCTGGAGTCCCCCGGCGGGAGATTCAGATACGCAGTATTTT.